This is a list of T cell receptor beta chains from one sample in a study of cytomegalovirus exposure and HLA in healthy donors. This table comes from immunoSEQ multiplex PCR, and its TCRdb copy is limited to in-frame clones, with some not included. Among 220,000 or so clones listed, over 70% were seen once. The sequenced sample consisted of PBMCs. Receptors were obtained from a woman aged 25 to 45 in good health and CMV-seropositive. The CDR3 runs from the conserved cysteine through the conserved F or W. A D gene is named only where the DNA matches it firmly. Rows may omit the clone size; those that give it use once, few, many or a size class.

clone size: .
J gene: TRBJ2-3
D gene: TRBD2
V gene: TRBV6-1
CDR3 protein: CASSVPSGAATDTQYF
CDR3 DNA: TGTGCCAGCAGTGTGCCTAGCGGGGCCGCCACAGATACGCAGTATTTT

clone size: once
J gene: TRBJ2-4
D gene: TRBD2
V gene: TRBV4-1
CDR3 protein: CASSQEAGEAKNIQYF
CDR3 DNA: TGCGCCAGCAGCCAAGAGGCGGGGGAGGCCAAAAACATTCAGTACTTC

clone size: .
J gene: TRBJ2-5
D gene: .
V gene: TRBV7-9
CDR3 protein: CASGTETQYF
CDR3 DNA: TGTGCCAGCGGTACGGAGACCCAGTACTTC

clone size: .
J gene: TRBJ2-7
D gene: .
V gene: TRBV11-3
CDR3 protein: CASGTGPYEQYF
CDR3 DNA: TGTGCCAGCGGCACGGGTCCCTACGAGCAGTACTTC

clone size: .
J gene: TRBJ2-7
D gene: .
V gene: TRBV28
CDR3 protein: CASSRLAYEQYF
CDR3 DNA: TGTGCCAGCAGTAGACTAGCCTACGAGCAGTACTTC

clone size: .
J gene: TRBJ1-4
D gene: .
V gene: TRBV6-5
CDR3 protein: CASSYRPLGVKLFF
CDR3 DNA: TGTGCCAGCAGTTACCGACCTCTTGGTGTAAAACTGTTTTTT

clone size: .
J gene: TRBJ2-7
D gene: .
V gene: TRBV6-1
CDR3 protein: CASSEEEGRGGYEQYF
CDR3 DNA: TGTGCCAGCAGTGAAGAGGAGGGGAGAGGGGGCTACGAGCAGTACTTC

clone size: .
J gene: TRBJ1-2
D gene: TRBD1
V gene: TRBV30
CDR3 protein: CAWLVGQGILDYGYTF
CDR3 DNA: TGTGCCTGGCTCGTGGGACAGGGGATCTTGGACTATGGCTACACCTTC

clone size: few
J gene: TRBJ2-7
D gene: TRBD1
V gene: TRBV6-5
CDR3 protein: CASSPHGQGAGEQYF
CDR3 DNA: TGTGCCAGCAGCCCCCACGGACAGGGGGCAGGGGAGCAGTACTTC

clone size: .
J gene: TRBJ1-1
D gene: .
V gene: TRBV30
CDR3 protein: CAWSVSSYEAFF
CDR3 DNA: TGTGCCTGGAGTGTAAGCTCTTATGAAGCTTTCTTT

clone size: .
J gene: TRBJ1-1
D gene: TRBD1
V gene: TRBV27
CDR3 protein: CASSWGQMNTEAFF
CDR3 DNA: TGTGCCAGCAGTTGGGGACAGATGAACACTGAAGCTTTCTTT

clone size: .
J gene: TRBJ2-7
D gene: TRBD2
V gene: TRBV6-5
CDR3 protein: CASSGGTSGTYEQYF
CDR3 DNA: TGTGCCAGCAGTGGTGGTACTAGCGGAACCTACGAGCAGTACTTC

clone size: .
J gene: TRBJ1-1
D gene: .
V gene: TRBV2
CDR3 protein: CASSDRQKNTEAFF
CDR3 DNA: TGTGCCAGCAGTGACAGACAGAAGAACACTGAAGCTTTCTTT

clone size: .
J gene: TRBJ2-7
D gene: TRBD1
V gene: TRBV25-1
CDR3 protein: CASSESGGVKGEQYF
CDR3 DNA: TGTGCCAGCAGTGAATCAGGGGGAGTAAAGGGCGAGCAGTACTTC

clone size: .
J gene: TRBJ2-1
D gene: TRBD1
V gene: TRBV4-1
CDR3 protein: CASSHDPGQGMNEQFF
CDR3 DNA: TGCGCCAGCAGCCACGACCCGGGACAGGGGATGAATGAGCAGTTCTTC

clone size: .
J gene: TRBJ2-2
D gene: TRBD2
V gene: TRBV29-1
CDR3 protein: CSVEEFAGVGAGELFF
CDR3 DNA: TGCAGCGTTGAAGAATTCGCGGGAGTGGGCGCCGGGGAGCTGTTTTTT

clone size: .
J gene: TRBJ1-1
D gene: TRBD1
V gene: TRBV27
CDR3 protein: CASSLRQGRNTEAFF
CDR3 DNA: TGTGCCAGCAGTCTCCGACAGGGGCGGAACACTGAAGCTTTCTTT

clone size: .
J gene: TRBJ2-5
D gene: .
V gene: TRBV2
CDR3 protein: CASSEKWDDSLGTQYF
CDR3 DNA: TGTGCCAGCAGTGAAAAGTGGGATGACTCCCTGGGGACCCAGTACTTC

clone size: .
J gene: TRBJ2-7
D gene: .
V gene: TRBV30
CDR3 protein: CAWSTGVGNYEQYF
CDR3 DNA: TGTGCCTGGAGTACAGGAGTCGGGAACTACGAGCAGTACTTC

clone size: .
J gene: TRBJ1-2
D gene: .
V gene: TRBV6-5
CDR3 protein: CASSYSSGLNYGYTF
CDR3 DNA: TGTGCCAGCAGTTACTCTTCAGGCCTTAACTATGGCTACACCTTC

clone size: .
J gene: TRBJ1-2
D gene: TRBD1
V gene: TRBV6-5
CDR3 protein: CASRPGTGGSGYTF
CDR3 DNA: TGTGCCAGCAGACCCGGGACAGGGGGAAGCGGCTACACCTTC

clone size: .
J gene: TRBJ2-7
D gene: .
V gene: TRBV7-9
CDR3 protein: CASSPPTGSFDEQYF
CDR3 DNA: TGTGCCAGCAGCCCCCCCACTGGGTCCTTCGACGAGCAGTACTTC

clone size: .
J gene: TRBJ1-1
D gene: .
V gene: TRBV27
CDR3 protein: CASRGSAMNTEAFF
CDR3 DNA: TGTGCCAGCCGAGGGTCCGCTATGAACACTGAAGCTTTCTTT

clone size: .
J gene: TRBJ1-1
D gene: .
V gene: TRBV27
CDR3 protein: CASSFRRTNTEAFF
CDR3 DNA: TGTGCCAGCAGTTTTCGGAGAACGAACACTGAAGCTTTCTTT

clone size: .
J gene: TRBJ2-2
D gene: .
V gene: TRBV5-1
CDR3 protein: CASSFPGRSNTGELFF
CDR3 DNA: TGCGCCAGCAGCTTCCCGGGACGATCGAACACCGGGGAGCTGTTTTTT

clone size: .
J gene: TRBJ2-2
D gene: TRBD2
V gene: TRBV4-1
CDR3 protein: CASSLLAENTGELFF
CDR3 DNA: TGCGCCAGCAGCCTACTAGCGGAAAACACCGGGGAGCTGTTTTTT

clone size: .
J gene: TRBJ2-1
D gene: TRBD2
V gene: TRBV2
CDR3 protein: CASSDRTSGGEQFF
CDR3 DNA: TGTGCCAGCAGTGACCGGACTAGCGGGGGTGAGCAGTTCTTC

clone size: .
J gene: TRBJ2-3
D gene: .
V gene: TRBV30
CDR3 protein: CAWSVQYSGDTQYF
CDR3 DNA: TGTGCCTGGAGTGTACAGTATAGTGGAGATACGCAGTATTTT

clone size: once
J gene: TRBJ2-7
D gene: .
V gene: TRBV7-2
CDR3 protein: CASSLVAAISSYEQYF
CDR3 DNA: TGTGCCAGCAGCTTAGTCGCGGCGATTAGCTCCTACGAGCAGTACTTC

clone size: .
J gene: TRBJ1-5
D gene: .
V gene: TRBV7-2
CDR3 protein: CASSLGQDQPQHF
CDR3 DNA: TGTGCCAGCAGCTTAGGACAGGATCAGCCCCAGCATTTT

clone size: .
J gene: TRBJ1-2
D gene: TRBD1
V gene: TRBV5-1
CDR3 protein: CASSPSGGSVGYTF
CDR3 DNA: TGCGCCAGCAGCCCGTCAGGGGGCTCGGTTGGCTACACCTTC

clone size: .
J gene: TRBJ1-2
D gene: TRBD1
V gene: TRBV5-1
CDR3 protein: CASSTTGGRGYTF
CDR3 DNA: TGCGCCAGCAGCACGACAGGGGGCAGGGGCTACACCTTC

clone size: .
J gene: TRBJ1-5
D gene: .
V gene: TRBV29-1
CDR3 protein: CSVIQSGNQPQHF
CDR3 DNA: TGCAGCGTTATACAGTCGGGAAATCAGCCCCAGCATTTT